A single sample gave rise to the 4 T cell receptor beta chains below, sequenced in a study of radiotherapy plus CTLA-4 blockade in lung cancer (dated by TCRdb to the late 2010s). Library prep was done by the immunoSEQ multiplex PCR assay. The immuneACCESS repertoire file appears here via TCRdb, limited to in-frame rearrangements. These files lack a portion of the clones; in checked studies, under half of the deficit traces to unresolved V genes, and the cause of the others is not known. This sample has some 110,000 clones in its table, and about 87% of those were observed once. 5.5% to 8% of the sample lies in the top ten. Sequenced here: peripheral blood, sampled from a patient treated with radiotherapy plus ipilimumab. Receptors were obtained from a human donor with non-small cell lung cancer that progressed on radiotherapy plus ipilimumab.

The rearrangement joins TRBV5-1 to TRBJ2-2; no clear D. Trimming cost V 0 bases and J 0 bases, with 6 bases left between them. Germline CDR1 is SGHRS and CDR2 is YFSETQ. CDR3 size: 15 residues. The CDR3 bases are TGCGCCAGCAGCTTGGAGGGCGCGAACACCGGGGAGCTGTTTTTT. Amino acids: CASSLEGANTGELFF.

The chain combines TRBV6-1 with TRBJ1-3; weak D call: TRBD1 (6 bases). The CDR3 contains 17 residues. Per germline, CDR1 MNHNS and CDR2 SASEGT. V dropped 2 bases and J dropped 0 bases, with 14 bases sitting between them. The CDR3 region is CASSERSGAYSGNTIYF. The CDR3 region has the DNA TGTGCCAGCAGTGAACGGTCAGGGGCTTACTCTGGAAACACCATATATTTT.

V and J are TRBV5-1 and TRBJ2-1; 8 nucleotides line up with TRBD2. CDR1 and CDR2 (germline): SGHRS, YFSETQ. Trimming cost V 4 bases and J 8 bases; bases outside gene matches: 8. This CDR3 comprises 14 residues. The CDR3 sequence is CASSPGGEVDEQFF. The CDR3 nucleotides are TGCGCCAGCAGCCCCGGGGGGGAGGTCGATGAGCAGTTCTTC.

The V gene is TRBV11-2, the J gene TRBJ2-3; D uncertain. In germline, CDR1 is SGHAT, CDR2 FQNNGV. Trimming cost V 3 bases and J 8 bases, with 6 bases left between them. The CDR3 has 11 amino acids. The DNA for the CDR3 is TGTGCCAGCAGCTTGAAGGCTACGCAGTATTTT. Amino acids: CASSLKATQYF.